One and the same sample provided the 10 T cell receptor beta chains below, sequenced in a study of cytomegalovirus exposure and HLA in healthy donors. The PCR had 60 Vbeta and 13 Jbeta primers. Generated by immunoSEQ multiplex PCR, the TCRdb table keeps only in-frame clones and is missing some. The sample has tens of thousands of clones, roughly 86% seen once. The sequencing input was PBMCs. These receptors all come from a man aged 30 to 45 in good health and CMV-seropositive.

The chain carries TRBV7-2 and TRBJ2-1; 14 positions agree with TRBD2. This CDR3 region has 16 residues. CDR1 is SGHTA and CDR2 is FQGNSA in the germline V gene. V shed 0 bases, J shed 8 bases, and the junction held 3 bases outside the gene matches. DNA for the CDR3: TGTGCCAGCAGCTTAGCGATGGGACTAGCGGGAGATGAGCAGTTCTTC. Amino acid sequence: CASSLAMGLAGDEQFF.

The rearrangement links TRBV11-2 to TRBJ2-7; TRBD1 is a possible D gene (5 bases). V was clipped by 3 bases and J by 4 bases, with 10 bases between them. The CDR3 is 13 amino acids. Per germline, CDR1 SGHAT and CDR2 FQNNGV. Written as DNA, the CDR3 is TGTGCCAGCAGCTTCCCAGGGTATTACGAGCAGTACTTC. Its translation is CASSFPGYYEQYF.

CDR3 residues: CASSLSSTSGRRPTYEQYF. The DNA of the CDR3 is TGTGCCAGCAGTTTATCGTCAACTAGCGGGAGAAGACCTACCTACGAGCAGTACTTC. This chain joins TRBV27 and TRBJ2-7; 11 bases line up with TRBD2. CDR1 and CDR2 (germline): MNHEY, SMNVEV (reference sequence). The CDR3 contains 19 residues. The ends lost 0 bases at V and 2 bases at J; junction bases unmatched: 12.

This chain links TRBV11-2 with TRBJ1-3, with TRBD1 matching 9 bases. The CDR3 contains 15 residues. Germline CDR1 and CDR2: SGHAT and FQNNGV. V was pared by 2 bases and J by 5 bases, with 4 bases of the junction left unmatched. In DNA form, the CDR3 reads TGTGCCAGCAGCTTAACCGGGACAGGGAGAAACACCATATATTTT. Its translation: CASSLTGTGRNTIYF.

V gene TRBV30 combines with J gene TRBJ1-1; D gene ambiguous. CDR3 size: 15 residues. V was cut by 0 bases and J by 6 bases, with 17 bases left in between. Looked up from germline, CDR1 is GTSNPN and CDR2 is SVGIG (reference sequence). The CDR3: CAWSVLGRTSPEAFF. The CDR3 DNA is TGTGCCTGGAGTGTACTAGGCAGAACATCCCCTGAAGCTTTCTTT.

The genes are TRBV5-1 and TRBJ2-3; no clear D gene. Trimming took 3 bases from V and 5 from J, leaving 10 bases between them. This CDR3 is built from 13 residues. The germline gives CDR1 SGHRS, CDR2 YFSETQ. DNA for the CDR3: TGCGCCAGCAGCTCGAGGATAGGAGATACGCAGTATTTT. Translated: CASSSRIGDTQYF.

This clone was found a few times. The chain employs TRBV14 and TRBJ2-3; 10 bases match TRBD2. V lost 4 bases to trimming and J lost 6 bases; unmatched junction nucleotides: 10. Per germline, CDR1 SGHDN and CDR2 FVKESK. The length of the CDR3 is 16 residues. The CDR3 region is CASSRALAGTSDTQYF. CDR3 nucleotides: TGTGCCAGCAGCCGAGCACTAGCGGGAACATCCGATACGCAGTATTTT.

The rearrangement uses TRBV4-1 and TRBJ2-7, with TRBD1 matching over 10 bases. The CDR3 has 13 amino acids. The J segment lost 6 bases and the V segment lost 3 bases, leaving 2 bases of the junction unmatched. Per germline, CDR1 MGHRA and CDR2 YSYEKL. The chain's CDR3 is CASSQDRGTEQYF. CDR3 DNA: TGCGCCAGCAGCCAGGACAGGGGGACCGAGCAGTACTTC.

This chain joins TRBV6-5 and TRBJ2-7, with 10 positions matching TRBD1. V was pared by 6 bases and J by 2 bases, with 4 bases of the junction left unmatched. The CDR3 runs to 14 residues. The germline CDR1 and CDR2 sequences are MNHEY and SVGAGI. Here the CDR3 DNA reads TGTGCCAGCAGCGGGACAGGGGATCCCTACGAGCAGTACTTC. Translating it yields CASSGTGDPYEQYF.

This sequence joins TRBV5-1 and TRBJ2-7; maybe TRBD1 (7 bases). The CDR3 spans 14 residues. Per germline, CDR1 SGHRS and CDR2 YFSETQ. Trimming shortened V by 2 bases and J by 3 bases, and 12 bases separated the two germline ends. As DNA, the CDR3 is TGCGCCAGCAGCTTAAGCCAGGGGGGCTACGAGCAGTACTTC. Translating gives CASSLSQGGYEQYF.